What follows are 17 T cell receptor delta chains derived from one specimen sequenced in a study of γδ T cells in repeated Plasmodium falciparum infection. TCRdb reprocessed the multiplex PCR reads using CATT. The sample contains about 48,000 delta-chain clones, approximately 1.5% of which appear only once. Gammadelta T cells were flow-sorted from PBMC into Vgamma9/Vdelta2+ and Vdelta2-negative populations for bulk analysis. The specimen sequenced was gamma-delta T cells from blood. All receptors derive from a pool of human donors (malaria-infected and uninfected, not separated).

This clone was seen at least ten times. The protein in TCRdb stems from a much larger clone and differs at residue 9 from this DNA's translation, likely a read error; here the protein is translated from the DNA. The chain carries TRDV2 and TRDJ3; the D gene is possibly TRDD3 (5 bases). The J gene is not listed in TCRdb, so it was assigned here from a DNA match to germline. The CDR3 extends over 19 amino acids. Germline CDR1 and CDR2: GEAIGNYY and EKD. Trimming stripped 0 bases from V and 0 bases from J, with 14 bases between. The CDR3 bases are TGTGCCTGTGACACCGTGCTGGGTCCCAGCTCCTGGGACACCCGACAGATGTTTTTC. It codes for CACDTVLGPSSWDTRQMFF.

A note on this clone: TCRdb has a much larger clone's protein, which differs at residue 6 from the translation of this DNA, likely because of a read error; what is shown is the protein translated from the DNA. CDR3 sequence: CALGEPKVLSTWGEYTDKLIF. As DNA, the CDR3 is TGTGCTCTTGGGGAACCGAAAGTTCTGTCCACCTGGGGGGAATACACCGATAAACTCATCTTT. The rearrangement links TRDV1 to TRDJ1, with TRDD3 matching over 7 bases. The J gene comes from matching the DNA to germline here; TCRdb lacks it. This CDR3 comprises 21 residues. Germline CDR1 and CDR2: TSWWSYY and QGS. Trimming removed 1 base from V and 0 bases from J; junction bases left unmatched: 20.

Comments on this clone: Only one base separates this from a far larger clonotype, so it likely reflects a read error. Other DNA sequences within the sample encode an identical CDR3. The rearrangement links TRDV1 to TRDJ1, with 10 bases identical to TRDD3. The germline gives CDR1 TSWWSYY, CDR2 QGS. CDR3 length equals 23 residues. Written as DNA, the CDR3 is TGTGCTCTTGCGGGGCCTTCCTCCACTATCTACTGGGGGATTTCGCCCCACACGGATAAACTCATCTTT. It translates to CALAGPSSTIYWGISPHTDKLIF.

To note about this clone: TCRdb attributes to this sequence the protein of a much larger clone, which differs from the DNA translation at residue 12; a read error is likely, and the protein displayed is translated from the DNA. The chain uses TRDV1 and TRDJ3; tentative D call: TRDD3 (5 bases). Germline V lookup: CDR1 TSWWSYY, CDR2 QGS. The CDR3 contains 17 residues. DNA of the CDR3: TGTGCTCTTGGGGAAAACCTCCTCTCCTGGGACCCCCGACAGATGTTTTTC. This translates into CALGENLLSWDPRQMFF.

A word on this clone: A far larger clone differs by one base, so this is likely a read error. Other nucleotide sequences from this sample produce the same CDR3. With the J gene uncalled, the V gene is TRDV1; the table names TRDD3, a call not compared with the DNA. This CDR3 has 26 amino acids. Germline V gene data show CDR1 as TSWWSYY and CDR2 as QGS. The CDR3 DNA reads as TGTGCTCTTGGGGAACTAGAGCCAGAGAATATCGTGTCTCGAGTACTGGGGGATACAAGGACCGATAAACTCATCTTC. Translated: CALGELEPENIVSRVLGDTRTDKLIF.

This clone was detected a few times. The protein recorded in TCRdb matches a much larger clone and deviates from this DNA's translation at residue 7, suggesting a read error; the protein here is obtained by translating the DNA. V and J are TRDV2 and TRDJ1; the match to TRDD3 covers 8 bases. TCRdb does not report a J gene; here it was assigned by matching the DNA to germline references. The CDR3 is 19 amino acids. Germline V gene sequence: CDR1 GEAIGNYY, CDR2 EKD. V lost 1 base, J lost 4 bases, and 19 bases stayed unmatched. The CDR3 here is CACDTLTSGGRGPHDKLIF. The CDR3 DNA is TGTGCCTGTGACACACTCACCTCTGGGGGACGGGGACCCCACGATAAACTCATCTTT.

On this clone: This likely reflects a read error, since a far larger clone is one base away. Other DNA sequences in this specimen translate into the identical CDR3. CDR3 amino acids: CALGVISFSKLIF. The CDR3 DNA follows: TGTGCTCTTGGGGTCATTTCCTTTAGTAAGCTCATCTTT. The J gene went uncalled, whereas the V gene is TRDV1. The CDR3 has 13 amino acids. Germline lookup yields CDR1 TSWWSYY and CDR2 QGS.

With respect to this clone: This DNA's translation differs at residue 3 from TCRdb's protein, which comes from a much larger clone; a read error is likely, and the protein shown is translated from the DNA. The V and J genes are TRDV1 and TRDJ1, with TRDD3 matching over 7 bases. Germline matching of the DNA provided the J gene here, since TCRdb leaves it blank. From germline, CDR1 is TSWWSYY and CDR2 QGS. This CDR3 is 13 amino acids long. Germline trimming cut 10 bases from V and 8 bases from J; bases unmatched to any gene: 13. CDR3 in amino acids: CAPLFPGGSKLIF. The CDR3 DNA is TGTGCTCCTTTATTCCCTGGGGGCTCAAAACTCATCTTT.

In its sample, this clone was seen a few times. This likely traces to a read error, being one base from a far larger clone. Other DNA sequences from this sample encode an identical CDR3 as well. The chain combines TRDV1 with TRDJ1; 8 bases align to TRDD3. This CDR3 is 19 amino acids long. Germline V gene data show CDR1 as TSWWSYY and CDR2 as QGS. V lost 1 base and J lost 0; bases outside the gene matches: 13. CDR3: CALGERSLYWGSHTDKLIF. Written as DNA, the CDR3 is TGTGCTCTTGGGGAACGGTCCCTCTACTGGGGGTCACACACCGATAAACTCATCTTT.

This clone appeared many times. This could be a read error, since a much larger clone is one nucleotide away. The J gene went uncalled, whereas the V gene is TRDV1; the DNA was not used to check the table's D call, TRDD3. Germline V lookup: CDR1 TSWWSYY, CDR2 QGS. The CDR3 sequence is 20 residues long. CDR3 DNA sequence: TGTGCTCTCGGGAGCCTCCGCCTGGGGGATGGCCTCATTGGAAGCGATAAGCTCATCTTT. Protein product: CALGSLRLGDGLIGSDKLIF.

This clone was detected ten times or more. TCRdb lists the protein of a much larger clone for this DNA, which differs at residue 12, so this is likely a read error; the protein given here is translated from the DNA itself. For the CDR3, the DNA is TGTGCCTGTGACACCCGTGTTGATACTGGGTGCGGGTGTAAACTCATCTTT. Translated: CACDTRVDTGCGCKLIF. The gene calls are TRDV2 and TRDJ1, with D possibly TRDD3 on 6 matching bases. No J gene was available from TCRdb, and it was assigned here by a germline match of the DNA. Germline V gene lookup returns CDR1 GEAIGNYY and CDR2 EKD. This CDR3 is built from 17 residues. The V end was cut by 0 bases, the J end by 7 bases, with 23 bases between.

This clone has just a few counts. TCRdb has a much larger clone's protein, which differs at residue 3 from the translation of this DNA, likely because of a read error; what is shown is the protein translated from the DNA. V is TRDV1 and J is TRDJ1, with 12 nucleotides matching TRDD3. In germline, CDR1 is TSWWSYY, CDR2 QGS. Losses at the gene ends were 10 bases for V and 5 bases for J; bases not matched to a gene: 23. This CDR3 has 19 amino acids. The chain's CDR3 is CAPAPSHWGIQGEWDKLIF. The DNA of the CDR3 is TGTGCTCCTGCCCCCTCTCACTGGGGGATACAGGGGGAATGGGATAAACTCATCTTT.

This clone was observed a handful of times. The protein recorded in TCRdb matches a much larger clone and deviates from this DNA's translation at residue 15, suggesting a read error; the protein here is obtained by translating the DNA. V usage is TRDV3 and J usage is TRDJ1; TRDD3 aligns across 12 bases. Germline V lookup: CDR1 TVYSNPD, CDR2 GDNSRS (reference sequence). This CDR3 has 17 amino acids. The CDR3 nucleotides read TGTGCCTGTCCAGCCCCGTACTGGGGGATACACACCGATAAACCCATCTTT. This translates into CACPAPYWGIHTDKPIF. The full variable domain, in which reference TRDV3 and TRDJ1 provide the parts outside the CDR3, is CDKVTQSSPDQTVASGSEVVLLCTYDTVYSNPDLFWYRIRPDYSFQFVFYGDNSRSEGADFTQGRFSVKHILTQKAFHLVISPVRTEDSATYYCACPAPYWGIHTDKPIFGKGTRVTVEP.

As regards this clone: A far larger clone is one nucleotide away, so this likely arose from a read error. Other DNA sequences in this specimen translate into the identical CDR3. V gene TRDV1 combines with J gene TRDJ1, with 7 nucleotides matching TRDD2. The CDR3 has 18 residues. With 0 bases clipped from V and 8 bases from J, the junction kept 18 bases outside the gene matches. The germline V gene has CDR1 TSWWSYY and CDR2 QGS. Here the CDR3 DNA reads TGTGCTCTTGGGGAACTTTTTCCTTCCTCCCTTACAATCAGGAAACTCATCTTT. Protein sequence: CALGELFPSSLTIRKLIF.

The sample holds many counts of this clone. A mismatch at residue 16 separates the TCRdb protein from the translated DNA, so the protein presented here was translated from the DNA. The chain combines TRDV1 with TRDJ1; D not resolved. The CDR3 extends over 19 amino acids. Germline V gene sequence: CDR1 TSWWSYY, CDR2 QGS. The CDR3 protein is CALGEGVPRGVVCTDELIF. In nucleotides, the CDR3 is TGTGCTCTTGGGGAAGGGGTCCCACGCGGTGTTGTATGTACCGATGAACTCATCTTT.

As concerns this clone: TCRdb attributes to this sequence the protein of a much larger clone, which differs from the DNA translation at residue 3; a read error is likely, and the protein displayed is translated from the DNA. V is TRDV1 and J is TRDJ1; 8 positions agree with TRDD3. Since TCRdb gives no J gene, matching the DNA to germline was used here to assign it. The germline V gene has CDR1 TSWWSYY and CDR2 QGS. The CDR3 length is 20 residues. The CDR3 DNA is TGTGCTATTGGGGAACTAAATCCCAACTACTGGGGGTGGAGAACCGATAAACTCATCTTT. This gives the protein CAIGELNPNYWGWRTDKLIF.

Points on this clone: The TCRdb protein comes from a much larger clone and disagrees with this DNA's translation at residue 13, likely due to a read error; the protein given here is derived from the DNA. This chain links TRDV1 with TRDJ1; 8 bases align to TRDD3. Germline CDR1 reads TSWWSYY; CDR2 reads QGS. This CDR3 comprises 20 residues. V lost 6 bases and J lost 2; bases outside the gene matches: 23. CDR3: CALGDPHVGYWGVRTDKLIF. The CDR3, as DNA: TGTGCTCTTGGAGACCCCCACGTCGGGTACTGGGGGGTAAGAACCGATAAACTCATCTTT.